This T cell receptor beta chain was recovered during a study of T cell clones after liver transplantation. General observations from the study: Circulating graft-donor-reactive CD4 TCRbeta sequences fell significantly post-transplant in most of the 8 subjects.

A note on this clone: No antigen is known for it.

Libraries were prepared by immunoSEQ multiplex PCR; TCRdb keeps only in-frame clonotypes and omits some of them. The sample has roughly 55,000 clones, roughly 80% seen once. The receptor was isolated from a human donor who received a liver transplant. Sequenced material: CD4+ T cells from blood, taken before liver transplant.

CDR3 amino acids: CASSRGETYSYGYTF. The CDR3 DNA is TGCGCCAGCAGCAGGGGGGAGACCTACTCCTATGGCTACACCTTC. The chain employs TRBV5-1 and TRBJ1-2; perhaps TRBD1 as D (6 bases). The length of the CDR3 is 15 residues. V dropped 4 bases and J dropped 4 bases, with 17 bases sitting between them. In germline, CDR1 is SGHRS, CDR2 YFSETQ. The full variable domain, in which reference TRBV5-1 and TRBJ1-2 provide the parts outside the CDR3, is KAGVTQTPRYLIKTRGQQVTLSCSPISGHRSVSWYQQTPGQGLQFLFEYFSETQRNKGNFPGRFSGRQFSNSRSEMNVSTLELGDSALYLCASSRGETYSYGYTFGSGTRLTVV.